This T cell receptor (beta chain) stems from a study of T cell changes during pregnancy in multiple sclerosis. Germline CDR1 LGHNA, CDR2 YSLEER. The CDR3 has 16 amino acids. The trim removed 0 bases at V and 5 bases at J, leaving 6 bases unmatched. Sequencing was performed with immunoSEQ multiplex PCR; in TCRdb, only in-frame clones are kept and a portion is missing. This repertoire shows 50,000 or so clones, around 94% found once; its top ten account for around 0.6%. The sequence was collected from a female donor with multiple sclerosis, enrolled in a pregnancy study. This chain uses TRBV4-3 with TRBJ1-4, with 7 bases aligning to TRBD1. The sequences come from CD4+ T cells from peripheral blood mononuclear cells, collected in the second trimester of pregnancy. The CDR3 here is CASSQDRLQGNEKLFF. The CDR3 nucleotides read TGCGCCAGCAGCCAAGACCGGCTACAGGGGAATGAAAAACTGTTTTTT.